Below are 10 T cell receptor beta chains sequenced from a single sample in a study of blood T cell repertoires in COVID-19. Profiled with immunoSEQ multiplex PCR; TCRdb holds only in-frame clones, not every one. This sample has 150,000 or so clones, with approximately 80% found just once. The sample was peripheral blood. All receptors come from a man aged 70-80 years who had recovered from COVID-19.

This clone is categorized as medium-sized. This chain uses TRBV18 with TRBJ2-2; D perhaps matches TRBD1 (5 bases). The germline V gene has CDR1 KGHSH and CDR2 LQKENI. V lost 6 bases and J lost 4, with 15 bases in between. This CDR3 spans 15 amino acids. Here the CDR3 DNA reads TGTGCCAGCTCCCCCAGACAGATTCGCACCGGGGAGCTGTTTTTT. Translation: CASSPRQIRTGELFF.

CDR3 protein: CASSSVPGTRSYEQYF. CDR3 DNA sequence: TGCGCCAGCAGCTCCGTCCCCGGGACTCGGTCCTACGAGCAGTACTTC. V usage is TRBV5-1 and J usage is TRBJ2-7; tentative D call: TRBD2 (6 bases). The CDR3 contains 16 residues. Trimming removed 3 bases at V and 1 base at J, with 17 bases between. CDR1 and CDR2 (germline): SGHRS, YFSETQ. Variable domain in full (rest from reference TRBV5-1 and TRBJ2-7): KAGVTQTPRYLIKTRGQQVTLSCSPISGHRSVSWYQQTPGQGLQFLFEYFSETQRNKGNFPGRFSGRQFSNSRSEMNVSTLELGDSALYLCASSSVPGTRSYEQYFGPGTRLTVT.

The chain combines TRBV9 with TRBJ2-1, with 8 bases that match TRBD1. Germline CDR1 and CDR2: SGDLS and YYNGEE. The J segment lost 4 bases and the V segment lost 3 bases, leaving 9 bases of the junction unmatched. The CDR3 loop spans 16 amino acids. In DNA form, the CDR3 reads TGTGCCAGCAGCGCCCTCGACAGGGGTCAGTACAATGAGCAGTTCTTC. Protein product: CASSALDRGQYNEQFF.

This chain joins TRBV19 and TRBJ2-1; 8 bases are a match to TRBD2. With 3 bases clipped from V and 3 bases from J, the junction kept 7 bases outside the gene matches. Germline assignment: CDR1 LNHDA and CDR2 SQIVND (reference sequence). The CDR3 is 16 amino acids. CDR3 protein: CASSMVGTSGYNEQFF. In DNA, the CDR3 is TGTGCCAGTAGTATGGTCGGGACTAGTGGCTACAATGAGCAGTTCTTC. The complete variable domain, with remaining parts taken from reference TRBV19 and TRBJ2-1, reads DGGITQSPKYLFRKEGQNVTLSCEQNLNHDAMYWYRQDPGQGLRLIYYSQIVNDFQKGDIAEGYSVSREKKESFPLTVTSAQKNPTAFYLCASSMVGTSGYNEQFFGPGTRLTVL.

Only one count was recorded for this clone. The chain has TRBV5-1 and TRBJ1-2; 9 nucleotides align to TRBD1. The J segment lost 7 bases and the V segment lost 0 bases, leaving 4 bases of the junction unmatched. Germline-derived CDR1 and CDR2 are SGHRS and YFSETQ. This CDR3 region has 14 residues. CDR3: CASSLETGGRGYTF. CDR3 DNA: TGCGCCAGCAGCTTGGAGACAGGGGGTCGTGGCTACACCTTC.

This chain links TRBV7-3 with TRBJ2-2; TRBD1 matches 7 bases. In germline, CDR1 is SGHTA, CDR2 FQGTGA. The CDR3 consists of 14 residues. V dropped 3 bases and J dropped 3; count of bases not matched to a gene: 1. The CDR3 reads CASSFTGDTGELFF. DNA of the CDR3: TGTGCCAGCAGCTTCACAGGGGACACCGGGGAGCTGTTTTTT.

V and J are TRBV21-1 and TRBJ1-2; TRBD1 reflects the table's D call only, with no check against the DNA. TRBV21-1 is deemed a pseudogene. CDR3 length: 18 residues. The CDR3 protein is CASSFQKTRGRFGYGYTF. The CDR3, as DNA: TGTGCCAGCAGCTTCCAAAAGACGAGGGGGCGTTTCGGCTATGGCTACACCTTC.

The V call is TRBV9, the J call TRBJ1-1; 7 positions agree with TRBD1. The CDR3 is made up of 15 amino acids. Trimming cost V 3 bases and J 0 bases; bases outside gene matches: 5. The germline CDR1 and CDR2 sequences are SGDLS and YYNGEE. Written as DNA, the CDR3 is TGTGCCAGCAGCGCCCCCGGGACAGTGAACACTGAAGCTTTCTTT. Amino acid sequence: CASSAPGTVNTEAFF.

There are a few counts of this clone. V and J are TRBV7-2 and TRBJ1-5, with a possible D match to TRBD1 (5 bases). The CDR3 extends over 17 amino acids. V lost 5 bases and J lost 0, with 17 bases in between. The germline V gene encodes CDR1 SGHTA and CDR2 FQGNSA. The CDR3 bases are TGTGCCAGCAGCGGGGGGACGGGAGGCGATAGCAATCAGCCCCAGCATTTT. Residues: CASSGGTGGDSNQPQHF.

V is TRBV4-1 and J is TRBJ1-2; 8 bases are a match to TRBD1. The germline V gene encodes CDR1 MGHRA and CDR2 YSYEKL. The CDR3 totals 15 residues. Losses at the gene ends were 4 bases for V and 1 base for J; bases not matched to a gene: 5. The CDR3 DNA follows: TGCGCCAGCAGCCCAACCGGGACAGGTAACTATGGCTACACCTTC. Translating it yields CASSPTGTGNYGYTF.